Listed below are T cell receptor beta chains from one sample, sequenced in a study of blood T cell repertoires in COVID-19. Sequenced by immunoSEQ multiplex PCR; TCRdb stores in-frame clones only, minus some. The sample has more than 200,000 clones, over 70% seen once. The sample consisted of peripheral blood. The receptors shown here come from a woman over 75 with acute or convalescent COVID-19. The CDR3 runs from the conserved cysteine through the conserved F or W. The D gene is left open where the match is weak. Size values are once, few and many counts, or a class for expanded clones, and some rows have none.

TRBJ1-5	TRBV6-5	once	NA	TGTGCCAGCAGTTACGACAGTAGCAATCAGCCCCAGCATTTT	CASSYDSSNQPQHF
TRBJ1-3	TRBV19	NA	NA	TGTGCCACCTCCCGGGACACTTTCGAAGGAAACACCATATATTTT	CATSRDTFEGNTIYF
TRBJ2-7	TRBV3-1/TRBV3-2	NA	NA	TGTGCCAGCAGCTCGGACGGGGTAGTCTACGAGCAGTACTTC	CASSSDGVVYEQYF
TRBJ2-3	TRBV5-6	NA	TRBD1	TGTGCCAGCAGCTTGTACAGGGGTAGCACAGATACGCAGTATTTT	CASSLYRGSTDTQYF
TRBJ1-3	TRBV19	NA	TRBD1	TGTGCCAGTAGTCTCCGGGACAGGACCTTCTCTGGAAACACCATATATTTT	CASSLRDRTFSGNTIYF
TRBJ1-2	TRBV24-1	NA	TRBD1	TGTGCCACCAGTGAAACAGGGGGGACAGGCGGCTACACCTTC	CATSETGGTGGYTF
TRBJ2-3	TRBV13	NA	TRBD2	TGTGCCAGCAGCCGAGGGACTAGCGGCACAGATACGCAGTATTTT	CASSRGTSGTDTQYF
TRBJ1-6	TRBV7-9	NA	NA	TGTGCCAGCAGCCCGCATTCTACAGGGAATAATTCACCCCTCCACTTT	CASSPHSTGNNSPLHF
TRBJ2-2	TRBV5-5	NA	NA	TGTGCCAGCAGCTTGGGAGCGAGCATGAACACCGGGGAGCTGTTTTTT	CASSLGASMNTGELFF
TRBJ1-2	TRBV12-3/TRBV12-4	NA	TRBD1	TGTGCCAGCAGTTGGGACAGGGGTGATGGCTACACCTTC	CASSWDRGDGYTF
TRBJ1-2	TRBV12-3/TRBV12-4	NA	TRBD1	TGTGCCAGCAGTGAGACAGGGACCTATGGCTACACCTTC	CASSETGTYGYTF
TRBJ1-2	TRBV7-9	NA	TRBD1	TGTGCCAGCAGCTCTACAGGGGATCCTAACTATGGCTACACCTTC	CASSSTGDPNYGYTF
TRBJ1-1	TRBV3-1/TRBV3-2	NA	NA	TGTGCCAGCAGCCAGAGGCACTTCGAAGCTTTCTTT	CASSQRHFEAFF
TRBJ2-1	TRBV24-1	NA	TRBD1	TGTGCCACCTCCGGGCAGGGGGCAGTCAATGAGCAGTTCTTC	CATSGQGAVNEQFF
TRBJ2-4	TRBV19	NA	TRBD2	TGTGCCAGTACGGGGGGATCGATTCAGTACTTC	CASTGGSIQYF
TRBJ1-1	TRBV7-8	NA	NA	TGTGCCAGCAGCTTACGTAGGGGGAACACTGAAGCTTTCTTT	CASSLRRGNTEAFF
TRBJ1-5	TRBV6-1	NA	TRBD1	TGTGCCAGCAGTGAATCGTTGACAGGGGGATGGCAGCCCCAGCATTTT	CASSESLTGGWQPQHF
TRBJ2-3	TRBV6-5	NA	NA	TGTGCCAGCAGATCCGGGGGACAGATCACAGATACGCAGTATTTT	CASRSGGQITDTQYF
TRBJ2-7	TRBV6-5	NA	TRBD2	TGTGCCAGCATCCGCGGGGGGAAGGACTACGAGCAGTACTTC	CASIRGGKDYEQYF
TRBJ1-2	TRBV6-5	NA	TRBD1	TGTGCCAGCACCTACCGACAGGGACGCAACTATGGCTACACCTTC	CASTYRQGRNYGYTF
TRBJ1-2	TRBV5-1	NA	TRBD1	TGCGCCAGCAGCGGAGGGACAGAGGCATTTGGCTACACCTTC	CASSGGTEAFGYTF
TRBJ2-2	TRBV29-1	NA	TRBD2	TGCAGCGTTGGAGAGGGACTAGCGGGGGTGGTCGGGGAGCTGTTTTTT	CSVGEGLAGVVGELFF
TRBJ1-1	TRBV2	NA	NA	TGTGCCAGCAGTGAAGAGAGGGACACTGAAGCTTTCTTT	CASSEERDTEAFF
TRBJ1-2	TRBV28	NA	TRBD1	TGTGCCAGCAGTTTACCAACCGGGACAGGGGACTCCTCCTATGGCTACACCTTC	CASSLPTGTGDSSYGYTF
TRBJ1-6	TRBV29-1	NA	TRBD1	TGCAGCGTTCGGGACAGTTATAATTCACCCCTCCACTTT	CSVRDSYNSPLHF
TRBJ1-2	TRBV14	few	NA	TGTGCCAGCAGCCAGTTACAGGGATCCGGCGGCTACACCTTC	CASSQLQGSGGYTF
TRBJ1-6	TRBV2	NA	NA	TGTGCCAGCAGTGAATTCCTACAGACCTCAAGTTCACCCCTCCACTTT	CASSEFLQTSSSPLHF
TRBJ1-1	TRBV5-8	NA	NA	TGTGCCAGCAGCTGGGGGGGAACGACTGAAGCTTTCTTT	CASSWGGTTEAFF
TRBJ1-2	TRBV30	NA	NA	TGTGCCTGGAACCCGGGCCCCAGGGTTAACTATGGCTACACCTTC	CAWNPGPRVNYGYTF
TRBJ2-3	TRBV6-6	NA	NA	TGTGCCAGCAGTTCCCGCCCCCAGGGCACAGATACGCAGTATTTT	CASSSRPQGTDTQYF
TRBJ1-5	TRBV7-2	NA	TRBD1	TGTGCCAGCAGCTTAACGACAGGGCCTCAGCCCCAGCATTTT	CASSLTTGPQPQHF
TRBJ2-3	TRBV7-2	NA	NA	TGTGCCAGCAGCCCCACGGGACAATACACAGATACGCAGTATTTT	CASSPTGQYTDTQYF
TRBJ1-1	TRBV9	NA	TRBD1	TGTGCCAGCAACGCCGGGACAGGGACTGAAGCTTTCTTT	CASNAGTGTEAFF
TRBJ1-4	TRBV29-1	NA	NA	TGCAGCGTTGACCAGGGGTCTACTAATGAAAAACTGTTTTTT	CSVDQGSTNEKLFF
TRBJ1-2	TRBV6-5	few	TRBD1	TGTGCCAGCAGCCGACGGACAGGGGAAGGCTACACCTTC	CASSRRTGEGYTF
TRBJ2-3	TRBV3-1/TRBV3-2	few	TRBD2	TGTGCCAGCAGCTCGAGCGGGGGGGATATAGATACGCAGTATTTT	CASSSSGGDIDTQYF
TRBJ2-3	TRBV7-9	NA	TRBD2	TGTGCCAGCAGGGGGCTAGCGGGGGAGCCAGATACGCAGTATTTT	CASRGLAGEPDTQYF
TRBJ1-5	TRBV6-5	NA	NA	TGTGCCAGCAGTATAACAGGGCACAATCAGCCCCAGCATTTT	CASSITGHNQPQHF
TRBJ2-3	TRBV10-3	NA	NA	TGTGCCATTGGCGTGGGGCTATATACGCAGTATTTT	CAIGVGLYTQYF
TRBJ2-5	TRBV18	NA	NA	TGTGCCAGCTCGCAAGGACTTTCGGCCCAGTACTTC	CASSQGLSAQYF
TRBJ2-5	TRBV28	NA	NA	TGTGCCAGCGAGGGGACACCCAAAGAGACCCAGTACTTC	CASEGTPKETQYF
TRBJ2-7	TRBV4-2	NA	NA	TGTGCCAGCAGCCATGTCCGGGACTCCTACGAGCAGTACTTC	CASSHVRDSYEQYF
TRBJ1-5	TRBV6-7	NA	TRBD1	TGTGCCAGCAGTTACCTACGGGACAGGGGTGGGGAGGGCAATCAGCCCCAGCATTTT	CASSYLRDRGGEGNQPQHF
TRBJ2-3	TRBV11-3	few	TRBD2	TGTGCCAGCAGCTTAGTAACTAGCGGGAGGCCAGATACGCAGTATTTT	CASSLVTSGRPDTQYF
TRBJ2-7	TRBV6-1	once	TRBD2	TGTGCCAGCAGTGACTGGACTAGCGGGCCCTCCTACGAGCAGTACTTC	CASSDWTSGPSYEQYF